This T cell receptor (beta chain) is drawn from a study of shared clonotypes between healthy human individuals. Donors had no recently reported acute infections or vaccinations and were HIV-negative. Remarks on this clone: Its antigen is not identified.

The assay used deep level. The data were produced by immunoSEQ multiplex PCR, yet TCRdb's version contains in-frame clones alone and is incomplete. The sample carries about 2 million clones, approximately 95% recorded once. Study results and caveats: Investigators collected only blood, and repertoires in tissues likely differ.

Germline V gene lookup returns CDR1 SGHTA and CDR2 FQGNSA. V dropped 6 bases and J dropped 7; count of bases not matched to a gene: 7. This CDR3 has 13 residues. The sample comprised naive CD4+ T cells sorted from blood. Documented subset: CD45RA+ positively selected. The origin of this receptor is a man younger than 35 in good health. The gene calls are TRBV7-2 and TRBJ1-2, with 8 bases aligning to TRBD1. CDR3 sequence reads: CASRRTGGGGYTF. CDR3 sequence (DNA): TGTGCCAGCAGACGTACAGGGGGTGGTGGCTACACCTTC.